This T cell receptor beta chain is from a study of CD8+ T cells in alopecia areata (dated by TCRdb to 2016 to 2019). In terms of the full investigation: Treated patients were enrolled in an open-label pilot trial of oral tofacitinib, 5 to 10 mg twice daily, for moderate-to-severe alopecia areata. Disease severity in treated patients was measured with the SALT score, which quantifies the percentage of affected scalp surface area. RNA was obtained with the PAXgene miRNA kit for fixed scalp, the miRNeasy kit for PBMCs, and the RNeasy kit for mouse skin. Patients stayed on tofacitinib for 6 to 18 months and then had 6 months of follow-up off drug so that delayed response and recurrence could be assessed. Amplification of TCRbeta CDR3 regions was done by immunoSEQ multiplex PCR using 35 Vbeta forward primers and 13 Jbeta reverse primers. In humans, TCRbeta sequencing was performed on scalp tissue and on sorted CD4+ and CD8+ peripheral blood T cells from healthy controls and from patients with patchy or totalis/universalis alopecia areata. To study T cell clonal expansion in alopecia areata, the researchers applied high-throughput TCRbeta sequencing to both the C3H/HeJ mouse model and human patients. Scalp clonality was compared among normal scalp (n=4), patchy alopecia areata scalp (n=8), and alopecia totalis/universalis scalp (n=8). Patients on tofacitinib were biopsied at baseline and after 4 and 24 weeks of treatment, and several of the patients also had a later scalp biopsy. The paper as a whole reports these results and caveats: During tofacitinib treatment, many expanded lesional clones remained in scalp and blood, and this persistence may partly explain relapse after treatment is stopped. The treated cohort was small, with a single nonresponder, so links between baseline CD8+ expansion and response need larger studies. Unlike mouse skin, which is dominated by gammadelta T cells, normal human skin has resident alphabeta T cells that are also sequenced, and this complicates analysis of the scalp TCR repertoire. Tofacitinib significantly lowered scalp clonality and the number of expanded CD8+ clones among the top 100 scalp clones. Shared TCR sequences between patients were less evident than in mice, which may be partly attributable to HLA diversity in the patient population. Higher clonality and more expanded CD8+ clones were observed in lesional scalp than in normal scalp, particularly in alopecia totalis/universalis, a finding suggestive of antigenic drive.

To note about this clone: The target of this receptor is not known. The record has no base qualities; no much larger clone is one base away.

Library construction relied on the immunoSEQ multiplex PCR assay. To provide template for TCR sequencing, every sample had RNA extracted and reverse transcribed into cDNA. First-strand cDNA was synthesized with SuperScript III using a 2:1 mix of oligo-dT and random hexamers. Amplification bias was assessed with a synthetic immune receptor repertoire, and residual bias was removed computationally. Per the authors' processing: After raw reads were preprocessed to remove errors, the CDR3 was defined following IMGT conventions as running from the conserved cysteine to phenylalanine. Clonality was computed as 1 minus the Shannon entropy, with the entropy normalized by log2 of the number of productive unique TCRs. CD4 or CD8 identity of scalp clones was inferred by cross-referencing scalp TCRbeta sequences with sorted blood CD4 and CD8 repertoires. TCRdb took over this immuneACCESS table, retaining in-frame rearrangements with V and J assigned. Such tables are incomplete; in checked studies, under half of the missing clones stem from an unresolved V gene, and the remainder is unexplained. V and J calls and clone size are as listed in that table; D and trimming were resolved from the DNA. In this sample the table shows about 200,000 clones, under 60% of which occur a single time. Approximately 1.4% of the sample goes to the ten largest clones.

The junction shows trimming of 10 bases on V and 8 bases on J, plus 17 bases between the germline ends. Per the germline V gene (reference sequence), SEHNR is the CDR1 and FQNEAQ is the CDR2. The CDR3 starts with the cysteine, ends with the phenylalanine, and has 13 residues. This entry keeps only the CDR3 DNA: 39 bases, framed from base 1. The time point label on this specimen signifies: approximately 4 weeks on oral tofacitinib. The treatment or condition label on this specimen signifies: oral pan-JAK inhibitor, 5-10 mg twice daily. Lesional scalp punch biopsies and peripheral blood were collected from alopecia areata patients. PBMCs were isolated by density centrifugation and stained for CD3, CD4 and CD8, and CD4+ and CD8+ T cells were sorted on a FACSAria.

The chain couples TRBV7-9 to TRBJ1-4, with the D gene not clear enough to name. Material: CD4+ T cells sorted from blood, obtained at week 4, from a patient treated with tofacitinib. This clonotype was sampled from a human donor with alopecia areata. The DNA sequence is given as TGTGCCACCTCGGACGCAGCCGGGGAAAAACTGTTTTTT. Its protein product is CATSDAAGEKLFF.